The source of this TCR beta chain is a study of blood T cell repertoires in COVID-19. Study in general: The origin of the acute and convalescent COVID-19 samples was the United States, Italy and Spain. Sources were T cells, B-cell-depleted T cells, or PBMCs; the material itself was cDNA or gDNA.

The CDR3 is 12 amino acids. CDR1 is SQVTM, CDR2 ANQGSEA, per germline. V was cut by 6 bases and J by 4 bases, with 10 bases left in between. Methods used by the authors: Nucleated cell number was recorded as an estimate derived from reference gene primer amplification. TCRdb's copy holds only in-frame clones and misses some; the assay was immunoSEQ multiplex PCR. V and J calls and clone size are as listed in that table; D and trimming were resolved from the DNA. The data show tens of thousands of clones, over 75% seen once. The sequence derives from a human donor in a cohort sampled during active COVID-19. Sequencing input: peripheral blood. V and J are TRBV29-1 and TRBJ1-5; tentatively, D is TRBD1 (5 bases). The CDR3 DNA reads TGCAGCGTAGCTACAGGTAATCAGCCCCAGCATTTT. It encodes CSVATGNQPQHF.